This T cell receptor beta chain was captured by sequencing in a study of shared clonotypes between healthy human individuals. The CDR3 loop spans 16 amino acids. Germline V gene sequence: CDR1 LNHDA, CDR2 SQIVND (reference sequence). The V end was cut by 3 bases, the J end by 0 bases, with 11 bases between. Assay execution proceeded at the deep level. TCRdb keeps only in-frame clones here, not all; method: immunoSEQ multiplex PCR. The sample contains about 670,000 clones, around 72% of which appear only once. Study-level findings and limits: What naive subsets generally showed was a larger estimated richness than memory subsets showed. How much donors shared clonotypes was expected to be affected by sequencing depth.

Note on this clone: Its antigen is still unknown.

Memory CD4+ cells were the fraction left after CD45RA+ naive selection. This sequence originates from a woman in her 30s in good health. The specimen was memory CD4+ T cells sorted from blood. Sample subset: CD45RA-negative fraction. This chain uses TRBV19 with TRBJ1-4; the D gene is possibly TRBD1 (6 bases). The CDR3 DNA reads TGTGCCAGTAGTATCGGGACACTTGCAACTAATGAAAAACTGTTTTTT. Protein sequence: CASSIGTLATNEKLFF.